Listed below are T cell receptor beta chains from one sample, sequenced in a study of blood T cells in healthy people across ages. TCRdb fed the 5' RACE reads into MiXCR, producing one record per CDR3 protein. The sample has about 1.4 million distinct CDR3 sequences; around 59% are singletons. The material sequenced was blood. These receptors came from a young man in good health. The CDR3 runs from the conserved cysteine through the conserved F or W. Fields, in order: V gene, clone size, D gene, J gene, CDR3 protein, CDR3 DNA. The D gene is left open where the match is weak. Size tells how often a clone was seen (once, few, many) or the class of an expanded clone, and some rows leave it out.

TRBV27	NA	NA	TRBJ2-5	CASSPIRGAETQYF	TGTGCCAGCAGTCCGATAAGGGGCGCGGAGACCCAGTACTTC
TRBV5-1	NA	NA	TRBJ1-5	CASSTYHQPQHF	TGCGCCAGCAGCACTTACCATCAGCCCCAGCATTTT
TRBV4-2	few	NA	TRBJ2-7	CASSQELRTYEQYF	TGTGCCAGCAGCCAAGAGCTGCGAACTTACGAGCAGTACTTC
TRBV20-1	NA	NA	TRBJ2-7	CSARGLASRNEQYF	TGCAGTGCTAGAGGATTGGCATCACGCAACGAGCAGTACTTC
TRBV12-3/TRBV12-4	NA	TRBD1	TRBJ2-7	CASSFQGDSYEQYF	TGTGCCAGCAGTTTTCAGGGGGATTCCTACGAGCAGTACTTC
TRBV2	NA	TRBD2	TRBJ2-7	CASAGASSYEQYF	TGTGCCAGCGCGGGAGCAAGCTCCTACGAGCAGTACTTC
TRBV7-7	NA	TRBD2	TRBJ2-5	CASSASDGEGETQYF	TGTGCTAGCAGCGCTTCAGATGGGGAGGGAGAGACCCAGTACTTC
TRBV11-2	few	TRBD1	TRBJ2-7	CASSLVTGGVYEQYF	TGTGCCAGCAGCTTAGTAACAGGGGGTGTCTACGAGCAGTACTTC
TRBV11-2	NA	TRBD2	TRBJ2-3	CASSTLLTSGALRDTQYF	TGTGCCAGCAGCACACTCCTAACTAGCGGGGCCCTTCGGGATACGCAGTATTTT
TRBV6-2/TRBV6-3	once	TRBD2	TRBJ2-1	CASGGRAWYNEQFF	TGTGCCAGTGGAGGGAGGGCCTGGTACAATGAGCAGTTCTTC
TRBV11-2	NA	NA	TRBJ1-2	CTTPGRRKLGYTF	TGTACCACCCCGGGCCGGCGTAAGCTGGGCTACACCTTC
TRBV4-3	NA	TRBD1	TRBJ2-3	CASSRYRGQTDTQYF	TGCGCCAGCAGTCGCTACAGGGGGCAGACAGATACGCAGTATTTT
TRBV6-5	NA	TRBD2	TRBJ2-7	CASSETSGGGEQYF	TGTGCCAGCAGTGAGACCAGCGGGGGAGGTGAGCAGTACTTC
TRBV7-6	NA	NA	TRBJ1-1	CASSLGSFGNTEAFF	TGTGCCAGCAGCTTAGGGAGCTTTGGGAACACTGAAGCTTTCTTT
TRBV9	NA	TRBD2	TRBJ2-3	CASSAGLAGEGRPGDTQYF	TGTGCCAGCAGCGCGGGACTAGCGGGAGAAGGCCGTCCCGGAGATACGCAGTATTTT
TRBV12-3/TRBV12-4	NA	TRBD1	TRBJ2-1	CASSPLQGAEQFF	TGTGCCAGCAGCCCCTTACAGGGGGCTGAGCAGTTCTTC
TRBV4-2	NA	NA	TRBJ1-2	CASSQVDRGLYGYTF	TGTGCCAGCAGCCAAGTAGATCGGGGACTGTATGGCTACACCTTC
TRBV2	NA	NA	TRBJ2-2	CASSESLSAGELFF	TGTGCCAGCAGTGAAAGTCTATCGGCCGGGGAGCTGTTTTTT
TRBV7-9	NA	NA	TRBJ2-7	CASSGIGGSYEQYF	TGTGCCAGCAGCGGAATTGGAGGGTCCTACGAGCAGTACTTC
TRBV12-3/TRBV12-4	NA	TRBD1	TRBJ1-2	CASSSPGQGGYGYTF	TGTGCCAGCAGTTCCCCGGGGCAGGGGGGCTATGGCTACACCTTC
TRBV4-1	NA	TRBD1	TRBJ2-5	CASSQPGQGASGETQYF	TGCGCCAGCAGCCAGCCGGGACAGGGGGCTTCGGGGGAGACCCAGTACTTC
TRBV27	NA	NA	TRBJ1-5	CASSNGQPFGNQPQHF	TGTGCCAGCAGCAATGGACAGCCGTTTGGCAATCAGCCCCAGCATTTT